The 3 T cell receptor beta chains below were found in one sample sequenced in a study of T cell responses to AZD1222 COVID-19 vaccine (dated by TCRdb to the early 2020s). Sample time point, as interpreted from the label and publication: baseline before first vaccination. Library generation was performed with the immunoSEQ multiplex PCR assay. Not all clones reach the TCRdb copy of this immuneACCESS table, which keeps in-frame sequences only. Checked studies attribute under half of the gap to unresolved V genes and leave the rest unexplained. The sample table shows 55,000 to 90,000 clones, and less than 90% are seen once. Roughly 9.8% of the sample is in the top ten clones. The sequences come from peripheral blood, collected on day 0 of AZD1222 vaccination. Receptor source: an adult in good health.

Written as DNA, the CDR3 is TGTGCCAGCAGCGTAGGATTCCCGGGGTCTGGAAACACCATATATTTT. It specifies CASSVGFPGSGNTIYF. The chain joins TRBV9 to TRBJ1-3; D unresolved. V dropped 0 bases and J dropped 1 base, with 11 bases sitting between them. Germline CDR1 is SGDLS and CDR2 is YYNGEE. The CDR3 is made up of 16 amino acids.

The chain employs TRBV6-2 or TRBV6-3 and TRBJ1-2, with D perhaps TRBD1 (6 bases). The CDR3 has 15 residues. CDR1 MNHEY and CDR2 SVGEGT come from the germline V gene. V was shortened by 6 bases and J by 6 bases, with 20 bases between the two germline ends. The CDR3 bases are TGTGCCAGCAGCGATACGGGGGCGGATGGCAATGGCTACACCTTC. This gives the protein CASSDTGADGNGYTF.

Here the CDR3 reads CASKTGPSYNSPLHF. For the CDR3, the DNA is TGTGCCAGCAAGACAGGGCCCTCCTATAATTCACCCCTCCACTTT. V and J are TRBV6-5 and TRBJ1-6, with TRBD1 matching 7 bases. With 7 bases clipped from V and 0 bases from J, the junction kept 3 bases outside the gene matches. The CDR3 runs to 15 residues. The germline V gene has CDR1 MNHEY and CDR2 SVGAGI.